One and the same sample provided the 14 T cell receptor beta chains below, sequenced in a study of read filtering for tumor transcriptome and immune sequencing. The library was built from about 400 ng RNA with molecular barcoded adaptors for alpha/delta and beta/gamma chains. TCRdb analysed the reads with MiXCR anew, one entry per CDR3 protein. The data show more than 70,000 distinct CDR3 sequences, around a fifth seen once. Input material: a population of CD138-negative cells sorted from bone marrow. These TCRs come from a donor over 35 with multiple myeloma.

Remarks on this clonotype: Here the CDR3 omits its conserved ending phenylalanine or tryptophan, so a read error is the likely source. V gene TRBV5-1 combines with J gene TRBJ1-1; D is undetermined. The germline V gene encodes CDR1 SGHRS and CDR2 YFSETQ. The CDR3 is made up of 13 amino acids. V was clipped by 0 bases and J by 1 base, with 4 bases between them. This chain's CDR3 is CASSLGTNTEAFL. CDR3 nucleotides: TGCGCCAGCAGCTTGGGGACGAACACTGAAGCTTTCCTT.

This clonotype was recorded at least ten times. The chain combines TRBV7-2 with TRBJ1-1; D remains ambiguous. CDR3 length: 13 amino acids. V was trimmed by 1 base and J by 3 bases, leaving 6 bases between them. CDR1 is SGHTA, CDR2 FQGNSA, per germline. In DNA, the CDR3 is TGTGCCAGCAGCTTAGAAAGGGACACTGAAGCTTTCTTT. Its translation is CASSLERDTEAFF.

On this clonotype itself: This CDR3 is missing its conserved last phenylalanine or tryptophan, likely due to a read error. The CDR3, as DNA: TGCGCCAGTAGCCAAGGAATGCTTAAAGGCGGAAAAGAGACCCAGTACATC. It encodes CASSQGMLKGGKETQYI. The chain has TRBV4-1 and TRBJ2-5; no reliable D call. The CDR3 covers 17 residues. CDR1 is MGHRA, CDR2 YSYEKL, per germline.

This clonotype occurred many times. This rearrangement joins TRBV14 to TRBJ2-2; possible D gene TRBD2, 5 bases. The germline gives CDR1 SGHDN, CDR2 FVKESK. This CDR3 is built from 17 residues. V was trimmed by 3 bases and J by 1 base, leaving 15 bases between them. The DNA for the CDR3 is TGTGCCAGCAGCCACCCCAGGACTTCTTTGAACACCGGGGAGCTGTTTTTT. Translation: CASSHPRTSLNTGELFF.

Many counts were recorded for this clonotype. The V call is TRBV7-2, the J call TRBJ2-5, with 7 nucleotides matching TRBD2. This CDR3 region has 14 residues. V shed 5 bases, J shed 5 bases, and the junction held 8 bases outside the gene matches. Germline V gene data show CDR1 as SGHTA and CDR2 as FQGNSA. CDR3 sequence reads: CASSPTSWGETQYF. The CDR3 bases are TGTGCCAGCAGCCCGACTAGCTGGGGTGAGACCCAGTACTTC.

The chain joins TRBV6-6 to TRBJ1-1; D unclear. Deletions cut 0 bases from V and 2 bases from J, with 7 bases between. The length of the CDR3 is 14 residues. Germline CDR1 reads MNHNY; CDR2 reads SVGAGI (reference sequence). This CDR3 is CASSYSDLNTEAFF. The CDR3 DNA is TGTGCCAGCAGTTACTCAGATCTAAACACTGAAGCTTTCTTT.

By share, this clonotype counts as medium-sized. CDR3 in amino acids: CASSRDSGLEKGEQFF. CDR3 coding DNA: TGTGCCAGCAGCCGTGATAGTGGACTAGAAAAGGGTGAGCAGTTCTTC. The chain is built from TRBV7-3 and TRBJ2-1; 7 nucleotides align to TRBD2. This CDR3 has 16 residues. CDR1 is SGHTA, CDR2 FQGTGA, per germline. Trimming cost V 5 bases and J 9 bases; bases outside gene matches: 16. Combining the CDR3 with reference TRBV7-3 and TRBJ2-1 gives the whole variable domain GAGVSQTPSNKVTEKGKYVELRCDPISGHTALYWYRQSLGQGPEFLIYFQGTGAADDSGLPNDRFFAVRPEGSVSTLKIQRTERGDSAVYLCASSRDSGLEKGEQFFGPGTRLTVL.

There are many counts of this clonotype. V gene TRBV4-1 combines with J gene TRBJ2-2; no clear D. CDR3 length: 15 residues. V was shortened by 0 bases and J by 1 base, with 6 bases between the two germline ends. CDR1 is MGHRA and CDR2 is YSYEKL in the germline V gene. CDR3 bases: TGCGCCAGCAGCCAAGACTTAGGGAACACCGGGGAGCTGTTTTTT. Protein: CASSQDLGNTGELFF.

This clonotype was observed a few times. The chain employs TRBV6-2 or TRBV6-3 and TRBJ1-4; TRBD1 agrees at 10 bases. With V trimmed by 10 bases and J by 5 bases, 1 base remained unmatched. Germline V gene sequence: CDR1 MNHEY, CDR2 SVGEGT. The CDR3 runs to 12 residues. The CDR3 here is CATDRGNEKLFF. The DNA of the CDR3 is TGTGCCACGGACAGGGGGAATGAAAAACTGTTTTTT.

This clonotype came up a few times. V gene TRBV3-1 combines with J gene TRBJ2-3; 9 bases match TRBD2. Germline V gives CDR1 LGHDT, CDR2 YNNKEL (reference sequence). The CDR3 spans 19 residues. J lost 6 bases, V lost 0 bases, and 16 bases had no gene match. The CDR3 sequence: CASSQEKRASGGSWDTQYF. The CDR3 coding sequence is TGTGCCAGCAGCCAAGAAAAGAGGGCCAGCGGGGGGAGTTGGGATACGCAGTATTTT.

This clonotype was observed many times. The chain employs TRBV30 and TRBJ2-7; 7 bases align to TRBD2. V gave up 0 bases and J gave up 4 bases; unmatched junction bases: 0. The germline V gene encodes CDR1 GTSNPN and CDR2 SVGIG (reference sequence). The CDR3 runs 12 residues. The CDR3 nucleotides are TGTGCCTGGAGTGTCGGGGGGTACGAGCAGTACTTC. It encodes CAWSVGGYEQYF.

The sample holds many counts of this clonotype. This chain uses TRBV29-1 with TRBJ2-5, with TRBD1 identical over 8 bases. Germline CDR1 SQVTM, CDR2 ANQGSEA. The V and J ends lost 6 bases and 2 bases, in that order; junction bases with no gene match: 8. CDR3 size: 14 residues. The CDR3 here is CSVQGAGVQETQYF. CDR3 DNA: TGCAGCGTCCAGGGGGCGGGTGTACAAGAGACCCAGTACTTC.

Concerning this clonotype itself: Since a far larger clone is one base different, this is likely a read error. The J gene is TRBJ1-1, the V gene TRBV1. TRBV1 constitutes a pseudogene. This CDR3 spans 15 amino acids. The CDR3, as DNA: TGCACCAGCAGCCTTTCTTGGCAGGCCAACACTGAAGCTTTCTTT. This translates into CTSSLSWQANTEAFF.

This chain links TRBV11-2 with TRBJ2-7; 7 bases map to TRBD2. Germline values: CDR1 SGHAT, CDR2 FQNNGV. The CDR3 extends over 13 amino acids. With 1 base clipped from V and 3 bases from J, the junction kept 0 bases outside the gene matches. The CDR3 loop is CASSLASGYEQYF. The CDR3 DNA follows: TGTGCCAGCAGCTTAGCTAGCGGCTACGAGCAGTACTTC. Supplemented by reference TRBV11-2 and TRBJ2-7, the full variable domain reads EAGVAQSPRYKIIEKRQSVAFWCNPISGHATLYWYQQILGQGPKLLIQFQNNGVVDDSQLPKDRFSAERLKGVDSTLKIQPAKLEDSAVYLCASSLASGYEQYFGPGTRLTVT.